Following are 21 T cell receptor beta chains from one sample sequenced in a study of monozygotic twins with cystic fibrosis. Profiling relied on immunoSEQ multiplex PCR, and the TCRdb table lists in-frame clones only, not all of them. This sample has tens of thousands of clones, with 70% to 90% found just once. The sequencing sample was made of blood. These receptors were taken from a girl aged 2 to 10 with cystic fibrosis.

The V gene is TRBV29-1, the J gene TRBJ2-4; either TRBD1 or TRBD2 may fit D (5 bases each). The CDR3 is 17 amino acids. Germline V gives CDR1 SQVTM, CDR2 ANQGSEA. The V gene lost 1 base and the J gene lost 0 bases, with 16 bases spanning the gap. CDR3 nucleotide sequence: TGCAGCGTTGAAGGGTTTGAGGGGAGACTAGCCAAAAACATTCAGTACTTC. Protein product: CSVEGFEGRLAKNIQYF. The full variable domain, its missing parts supplied by reference TRBV29-1 and TRBJ2-4, is SAVISQKPSRDICQRGTSLTIQCQVDSQVTMMFWYRQQPGQSLTLIATANQGSEATYESGFVIDKFPISRPNLTFSTLTVSNMSPEDSSIYLCSVEGFEGRLAKNIQYFGAGTRLSVL.

The rearrangement joins TRBV28 to TRBJ1-1; TRBD1 matches at 7 bases. The CDR3 is 15 amino acids. CDR1 MDHEN and CDR2 SYDVKM come from the germline V gene. J lost 1 base, V lost 2 bases, and 4 bases had no gene match. In DNA, the CDR3 is TGTGCCAGCAGTTTAGAAGGGGGCGGGAACACTGAAGCTTTCTTT. This gives the protein CASSLEGGGNTEAFF.

The chain carries TRBV18 and TRBJ2-1; 11 bases match TRBD2. V shed 2 bases, J shed 13 bases, and the junction held 7 bases outside the gene matches. CDR1 is KGHSH, CDR2 LQKENI, per germline. The CDR3 is made up of 14 amino acids. CDR3 residues: CASSPMGLADTQFF. The DNA for the CDR3 is TGTGCCAGCTCACCAATGGGACTAGCGGATACCCAGTTCTTC.

The chain combines TRBV20-1 with TRBJ2-1, with D perhaps TRBD1 or TRBD2 (5 bases each). Looked up from germline, CDR1 is DFQATT and CDR2 is SNEGSKA (reference sequence). With 6 bases removed from V and 10 bases from J, the gap between germline ends came to 13 bases. The CDR3 is made up of 11 amino acids. CDR3 sequence: CSARGPYEQFF. CDR3 DNA: TGCAGTGCCCGGGGACCGTACGAGCAGTTCTTC.

V usage is TRBV5-1 and J usage is TRBJ2-7; 8 bases fit TRBD1. The germline gives CDR1 SGHRS, CDR2 YFSETQ. V lost 4 bases and J lost 4; bases outside the gene matches: 7. The CDR3 is made up of 14 amino acids. CDR3 DNA sequence: TGCGCCAGCAGCCCGCGGACAGGGTCGTACGAGCAGTACTTC. As protein: CASSPRTGSYEQYF.

The chain employs TRBV6-6 and TRBJ1-1; D unresolved. Trimming removed 6 bases from V and 4 bases from J, with 12 bases in between. Germline V CDR1 and CDR2: MNHNY, SVGAGI (reference sequence). This CDR3 region has 13 residues. The CDR3 sequence is CASRASLGTEAFF. As DNA, the CDR3 is TGTGCCAGCAGAGCGTCCCTAGGCACTGAAGCTTTCTTT.

J is TRBJ1-1 and V is TRBV15; D is undetermined. Looked up from germline, CDR1 is LNHNV and CDR2 is YYDKDF (reference sequence). Trimming shortened V by 10 bases and J by 5 bases, and 11 bases separated the two germline ends. The CDR3 contains 11 residues. This CDR3 is CAIKVGTEAFF. The CDR3 region has the DNA TGTGCCATCAAAGTAGGGACTGAAGCTTTCTTT.

The gene calls are TRBV14 and TRBJ1-1; D remains unclear. CDR3 size: 13 residues. Looked up from germline, CDR1 is SGHDN and CDR2 is FVKESK. V dropped 0 bases and J dropped 8 bases, with 10 bases sitting between them. DNA for the CDR3: TGTGCCAGCAGCCAAGACCGAGGAGTGGAAGCTTTCTTT. Its protein product is CASSQDRGVEAFF.

CDR3 in amino acids: CASSPSGGAGGGEQFF. CDR3 bases: TGTGCCAGCAGCCCCTCCGGGGGCGCAGGCGGTGGTGAGCAGTTCTTC. The rearrangement uses TRBV7-6 and TRBJ2-1; the D gene could be TRBD1 or TRBD2 (6 bases each). The germline CDR1 and CDR2 sequences are SGHVS and FNYEAQ. V lost 5 bases, J lost 9 bases, and 23 bases lay in between. The CDR3 sequence is 16 residues long.

The chain is built from TRBV11-2 and TRBJ1-1, with D unclear. The CDR3 is made up of 15 amino acids. The germline CDR1 and CDR2 sequences are SGHAT and FQNNGV. The V end lost 0 bases, the J end lost 3 bases, and 11 bases lay between the germline ends. The CDR3 loop reads CASSLDGRRYTEAFF. CDR3 DNA sequence: TGTGCCAGCAGCTTAGACGGCCGAAGATACACTGAAGCTTTCTTT.

J is TRBJ2-7 and V is TRBV25-1; D is unresolved. Germline V gene sequence: CDR1 MGHDK, CDR2 SYGVNS. Trimming removed 1 base at V and 4 bases at J, with 8 bases between. The CDR3 has 13 amino acids. This chain's CDR3 is CASSEFWAYEQYF. The DNA of the CDR3 is TGTGCCAGCAGTGAATTTTGGGCTTACGAGCAGTACTTC.

The chain employs TRBV25-1 and TRBJ2-1; possibly TRBD2 for D (6 bases). The CDR3 contains 17 residues. The germline V and J ends were trimmed by 0 bases and 0 bases, with 12 bases remaining between them. Germline V gene lookup returns CDR1 MGHDK and CDR2 SYGVNS. The CDR3 sequence is CASSEYASVTSYNEQFF. DNA for the CDR3: TGTGCCAGCAGTGAATATGCTAGCGTCACCTCCTACAATGAGCAGTTCTTC. Complete variable domain (other parts from reference TRBV25-1 and TRBJ2-1): EADIYQTPRYLVIGTGKKITLECSQTMGHDKMYWYQQDPGMELHLIHYSYGVNSTEKGDLSSESTVSRIRTEHFPLTLESARPSHTSQYLCASSEYASVTSYNEQFFGPGTRLTVL.

The chain is built from TRBV6-5 and TRBJ2-7; D call uncertain. The CDR3 covers 13 residues. V gave up 2 bases and J gave up 6 bases, with 11 bases separating them. CDR1 is MNHEY and CDR2 is SVGAGI in the germline V gene. Written as DNA, the CDR3 is TGTGCCAGCAGTTACCTTTCTAGAGGCGAGCAGTACTTC. This sequence encodes CASSYLSRGEQYF.

V and J are TRBV7-8 and TRBJ2-7, with 7 bases that match TRBD2. CDR1 and CDR2 (germline): SGHVS, FQNEAQ. The CDR3 sequence is 13 residues long. After removal of 4 bases from V and 2 bases from J, the junction contained 2 bases not matched to a gene. CDR3 region: CASSYAGAYEQYF. CDR3 nucleotides: TGTGCCAGCAGCTACGCGGGGGCCTACGAGCAGTACTTC. The full variable domain, rest sourced from reference TRBV7-8 and TRBJ2-7, is GAGVSQSPRYKVAKRGQDVALRCDPISGHVSLFWYQQALGQGPEFLTYFQNEAQLDKSGLPSDRFFAERPEGSVSTLKIQRTQQEDSAVYLCASSYAGAYEQYFGPGTRLTVT.

The V gene is TRBV9, the J gene TRBJ2-3; D ambiguous. This CDR3 is 12 amino acids long. Germline V gives CDR1 SGDLS, CDR2 YYNGEE. V lost 0 bases, J lost 6 bases, and 5 bases lay in between. CDR3 protein: CASSVEKDTQYF. Here the CDR3 DNA reads TGTGCCAGCAGCGTAGAAAAGGATACGCAGTATTTT. Full variable domain (rest looked up from reference TRBV9 and TRBJ2-3): DSGVTQTPKHLITATGQRVTLRCSPRSGDLSVYWYQQSLDQGLQFLIQYYNGEERAKGNILERFSAQQFPDLHSELNLSSLELGDSALYFCASSVEKDTQYFGPGTRLTVL.

V gene TRBV28 combines with J gene TRBJ1-3, with no clear D. Looked up from germline, CDR1 is MDHEN and CDR2 is SYDVKM. Trimming took off 2 bases at V and 4 bases at J, with 9 bases between the two ends. The CDR3 is 14 amino acids. CDR3 sequence reads: CASSLQARGNTIYF. The CDR3 DNA is TGTGCCAGCAGTTTACAGGCGCGGGGAAACACCATATATTTT.

V is TRBV10-3 and J is TRBJ1-1; TRBD1 aligns across 7 bases. The CDR3 consists of 13 residues. J was trimmed by 4 bases and V by 6 bases; bases with no gene match: 5. CDR1 is ENHRY, CDR2 SYGVKD, per germline. The CDR3 is CAISPGTVTEAFF. CDR3 DNA sequence: TGTGCCATCAGCCCCGGGACAGTCACTGAAGCTTTCTTT.

This clone was counted between two and nine times. The rearrangement joins TRBV6-5 to TRBJ2-7; D is perhaps TRBD1 (6 bases). Trimming took 5 bases from V and 3 from J, leaving 14 bases between them. The germline CDR1 and CDR2 sequences are MNHEY and SVGAGI. The CDR3 spans 14 residues. CDR3 DNA sequence: TGTGCCAGCAGTAGGGGGACGGTCGTCTACGAGCAGTACTTC. This gives the protein CASSRGTVVYEQYF.

This sequence joins TRBV10-3 and TRBJ1-1; tentative D call: TRBD1 (5 bases). V was shortened by 4 bases and J by 1 base, with 10 bases between the two germline ends. The CDR3 contains 14 residues. Germline CDR1 ENHRY, CDR2 SYGVKD. The CDR3 sequence: CAISGPTANTEAFF. The CDR3, as DNA: TGTGCCATCAGTGGACCGACAGCGAACACTGAAGCTTTCTTT.

The chain joins TRBV27 to TRBJ1-5; weak D call: TRBD1 (5 bases). V lost 2 bases, J lost 5 bases, and 7 bases lay in between. CDR1 and CDR2 from the germline V gene are MNHEY and SMNVEV (reference sequence). The CDR3 spans 13 residues. The CDR3 nucleotides are TGTGCCAGCAGTTTACAACAGGATCAGCCCCAGCATTTT. It yields the protein CASSLQQDQPQHF.

The chain is built from TRBV7-8 and TRBJ1-1; D may be TRBD1 (6 bases). Trimming cost V 2 bases and J 8 bases, with 9 bases left between them. There are 12 residues in the CDR3. From germline, CDR1 is SGHVS and CDR2 FQNEAQ. This CDR3 is CASSLPDREAFF. CDR3 nucleotides: TGTGCCAGCAGCTTACCGGACAGAGAAGCTTTCTTT.